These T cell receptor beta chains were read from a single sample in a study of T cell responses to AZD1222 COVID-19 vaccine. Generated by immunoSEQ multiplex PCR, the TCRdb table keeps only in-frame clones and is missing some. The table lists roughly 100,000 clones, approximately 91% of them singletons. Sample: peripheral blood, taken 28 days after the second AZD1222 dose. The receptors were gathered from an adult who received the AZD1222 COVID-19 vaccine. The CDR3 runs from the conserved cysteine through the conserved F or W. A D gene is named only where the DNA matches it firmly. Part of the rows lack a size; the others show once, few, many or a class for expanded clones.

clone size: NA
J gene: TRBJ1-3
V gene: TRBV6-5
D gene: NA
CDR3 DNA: TGTGCCAGCAGGAAGGACACCGCTGGAAACACCATATATTTT
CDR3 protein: CASRKDTAGNTIYF

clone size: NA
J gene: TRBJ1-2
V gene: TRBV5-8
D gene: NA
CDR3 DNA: TGTGCCAGCAGAATCCATTCAAGGAATGACTATGGCTACACCTTC
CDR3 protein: CASRIHSRNDYGYTF

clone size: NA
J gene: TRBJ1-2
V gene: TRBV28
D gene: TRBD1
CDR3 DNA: TGTGCCAGCAGTCCCGGACAGGGGGCTGAAGGCTACACCTTC
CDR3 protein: CASSPGQGAEGYTF

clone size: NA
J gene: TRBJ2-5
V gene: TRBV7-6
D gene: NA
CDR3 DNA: TGTGCCAGCTCCAAAGAGACCCAGTACTTC
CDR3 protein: CASSKETQYF

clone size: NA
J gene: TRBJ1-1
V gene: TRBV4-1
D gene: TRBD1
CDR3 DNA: TGCGCCAGCAGCCGGACCGGACAGGGTAAGATGAACACTGAAGCTTTCTTT
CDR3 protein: CASSRTGQGKMNTEAFF

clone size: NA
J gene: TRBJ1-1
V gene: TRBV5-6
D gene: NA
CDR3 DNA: TGTGCCAGCAGCTTGGCCGGGCCGGAGGGAATAGGCCCTGAAGCTTTCTTT
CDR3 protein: CASSLAGPEGIGPEAFF

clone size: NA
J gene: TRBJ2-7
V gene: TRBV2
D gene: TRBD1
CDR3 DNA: TGTGCCAGCAGGATTCGACAGGGGCCCTACGAGCAGTACTTC
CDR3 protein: CASRIRQGPYEQYF

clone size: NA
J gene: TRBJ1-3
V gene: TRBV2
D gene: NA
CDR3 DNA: TGTGCCAGTAGAGGGGCCACCTCTGGAAACACCATATATTTT
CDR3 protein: CASRGATSGNTIYF

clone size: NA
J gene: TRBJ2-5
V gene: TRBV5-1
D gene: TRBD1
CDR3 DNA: TGCGCCAGCAGGTCAGGGGGTAGAGAAGAGACCCAGTACTTC
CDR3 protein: CASRSGGREETQYF

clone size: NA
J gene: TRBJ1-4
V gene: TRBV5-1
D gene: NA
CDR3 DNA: TGCGCCAGCAGCTTGGAAGGACAGTCAAATGAAAAACTGTTTTTT
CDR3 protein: CASSLEGQSNEKLFF

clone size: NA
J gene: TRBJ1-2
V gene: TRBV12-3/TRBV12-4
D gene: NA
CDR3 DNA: TGTGCCAGCAGTTTCAGGGAATATGGCTACACCTTC
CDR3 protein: CASSFREYGYTF

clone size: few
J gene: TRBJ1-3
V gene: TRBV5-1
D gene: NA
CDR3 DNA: TGCGCCAGCAGACAGGACAGTTACTCTGGAAACACCATATATTTT
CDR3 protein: CASRQDSYSGNTIYF

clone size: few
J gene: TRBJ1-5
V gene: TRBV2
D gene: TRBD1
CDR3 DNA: TGTGCCAGCAGTCTTACAGGGGGCCGGGGTCAGCCCCAGCATTTT
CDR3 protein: CASSLTGGRGQPQHF

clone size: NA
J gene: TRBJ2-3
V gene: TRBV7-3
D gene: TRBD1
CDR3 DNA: TGTGCCAGCAGCCCACAGGGGGCGCAGTCAGATACGCAGTATTTT
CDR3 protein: CASSPQGAQSDTQYF